The 22 T cell receptor beta chains below all came from one sample that was sequenced in a study of CD8+ T cells in alopecia areata. Regarding treatment: oral pan-JAK inhibitor, 5-10 mg twice daily. Isolated RNA was reverse transcribed into cDNA used as the sequencing template. The assay was immunoSEQ multiplex PCR, and TCRdb's table has in-frame clones only and misses some. The sample has approximately 170,000 clones, approximately 60% seen once. The sequenced sample was CD4+ T cells sorted from blood, obtained at week 4, from a patient treated with tofacitinib. The receptors originated from a human donor with alopecia areata.

This clone is a singleton in its sample. The chain recombines TRBV30 with TRBJ2-7, with TRBD2 matching 9 bases. This CDR3 has 15 residues. Germline V gene lookup returns CDR1 GTSNPN and CDR2 SVGIG (reference sequence). Trimming cost V 3 bases and J 5 bases; bases outside gene matches: 11. CDR3 in DNA: TGTGCCTGGAGCGGATTTAGCGGGAGCGGGCACGAGCAGTACTTC. Protein: CAWSGFSGSGHEQYF.

The CDR3 DNA sequence: TGTGCCAGCAGTAAAGACGGCTACGAGCAGTACTTC. As protein: CASSKDGYEQYF. This rearrangement joins TRBV2 to TRBJ2-7, with unresolved D. The CDR3 loop spans 12 amino acids. Trimming took off 5 bases at V and 3 bases at J, with 8 bases between the two ends. From germline, CDR1 is SNHLY and CDR2 FYNNEI. Full variable domain (missing parts from reference TRBV2 and TRBJ2-7): EPEVTQTPSHQVTQMGQEVILRCVPISNHLYFYWYRQILGQKVEFLVSFYNNEISEKSEIFDDQFSVERPDGSNFTLKIRSTKLEDSAMYFCASSKDGYEQYFGPGTRLTVT.

The rearrangement uses TRBV29-1 and TRBJ2-3; 9 nucleotides align to TRBD2. The CDR3 extends over 13 amino acids. Germline CDR1 reads SQVTM; CDR2 reads ANQGSEA. After removal of 7 bases from V and 2 bases from J, the junction contained 4 bases not matched to a gene. The CDR3 sequence: CSAGTSYTDTQYF. CDR3 DNA: TGCAGCGCCGGGACTAGCTACACAGATACGCAGTATTTT.

The V gene is TRBV6-5, the J gene TRBJ2-3; 12 positions agree with TRBD2. V was clipped by 4 bases and J by 1 base; unmatched bases: 3. Germline V gives CDR1 MNHEY, CDR2 SVGAGI. This CDR3 has 16 residues. CDR3 sequence: CASSSRLAGGTDTQYF. In DNA form, the CDR3 reads TGTGCCAGCAGTTCGCGACTAGCGGGAGGCACAGATACGCAGTATTTT.

J is TRBJ2-7 and V is TRBV10-3; no reliable D call. Germline CDR1 and CDR2: ENHRY and SYGVKD. CDR3 size: 14 residues. V lost 2 bases, J lost 9 bases, and 17 bases lay in between. The CDR3 coding sequence is TGTGCCATCAGTGAGGCGCCGATGATCGAAGGGCAGTACTTC. Encoded protein: CAISEAPMIEGQYF.

The chain couples TRBV29-1 to TRBJ2-5; the match to TRBD2 covers 7 bases. CDR1 and CDR2 from the germline V gene are SQVTM and ANQGSEA. CDR3 length: 12 amino acids. With V trimmed by 7 bases and J by 5 bases, 7 bases remained unmatched. CDR3 sequence: CSGKSGMETQYF. The CDR3 nucleotides are TGCAGCGGAAAAAGCGGGATGGAGACCCAGTACTTC.

The genes are TRBV25-1 and TRBJ2-3, with 8 bases lining up with TRBD1. Germline V CDR1 and CDR2: MGHDK, SYGVNS. The V and J ends lost 3 bases and 6 bases, in that order; junction bases with no gene match: 5. The CDR3 is 14 residues long. The CDR3 loop reads CASSEGTGVDTQYF. The DNA of the CDR3 is TGTGCCAGCAGTGAGGGGACAGGCGTTGATACGCAGTATTTT.

J is TRBJ2-3 and V is TRBV7-2; D not resolved. The CDR3 consists of 14 residues. Trimming removed 5 bases from V and 6 bases from J, with 15 bases in between. Looked up from germline, CDR1 is SGHTA and CDR2 is FQGNSA. The CDR3 region has the DNA TGTGCCAGCAGCCGCGGCCTTGAGACCGATACGCAGTATTTT. Protein product: CASSRGLETDTQYF.

The chain couples TRBV27 to TRBJ2-7; D ambiguous. The V end was cut by 2 bases, the J end by 0 bases, with 14 bases between. CDR1 MNHEY and CDR2 SMNVEV come from the germline V gene (reference sequence). The CDR3 totals 16 residues. The CDR3 nucleotides read TGTGCCAGCAGTTTAGGTCCCGGCCAGCACTCCTACGAGCAGTACTTC. Its translation: CASSLGPGQHSYEQYF.

The chain is built from TRBV9 and TRBJ2-7, with 9 bases that match TRBD1. Germline loops: CDR1 SGDLS, CDR2 YYNGEE. V shed 0 bases, J shed 6 bases, and the junction held 10 bases outside the gene matches. This CDR3 is 16 amino acids long. The CDR3 loop is CASSVGPGQGYSEQYF. In nucleotides, the CDR3 is TGTGCCAGCAGCGTAGGCCCCGGACAGGGGTACTCCGAGCAGTACTTC.

The chain joins TRBV30 to TRBJ2-3, with D unresolved. Germline values: CDR1 GTSNPN, CDR2 SVGIG (reference sequence). This CDR3 spans 12 amino acids. V lost 4 bases to trimming and J lost 0 bases, with 5 bases between them. As DNA, the CDR3 is TGTGCCTGGAACAGTAGCACAGATACGCAGTATTTT. This translates into CAWNSSTDTQYF.

This clone has just one count. The chain recombines TRBV29-1 with TRBJ1-2, with D possibly TRBD1 on 5 matching bases. The germline CDR1 and CDR2 sequences are SQVTM and ANQGSEA. The V end lost 3 bases, the J end lost 4 bases, and 24 bases lay between the germline ends. The CDR3 is made up of 17 amino acids. The CDR3, as DNA: TGCAGCGTTGATACGCAAGCGGGACGAGGGTCCGGCTATGGCTACACCTTC. Protein product: CSVDTQAGRGSGYGYTF.

This sequence joins TRBV5-1 and TRBJ2-1; a possible D gene is TRBD2 (6 bases). V shed 0 bases and J shed 3 bases, with 13 bases lying between them. The V gene's germline CDR1 is SGHRS and CDR2 YFSETQ. CDR3 length: 16 amino acids. The CDR3: CASSLEVGGYYNEQFF. DNA for the CDR3: TGCGCCAGCAGCTTGGAAGTCGGAGGGTACTACAATGAGCAGTTCTTC.

This chain connects TRBV4-1 to TRBJ2-3; a weak D match, TRBD2 (6 bases). The CDR3 extends over 14 amino acids. Germline V gives CDR1 MGHRA, CDR2 YSYEKL. Trimming removed 1 base from V and 4 bases from J, with 9 bases in between. The CDR3 DNA is TGCGCCAGCAGCCAAGGGAGCGGGTCAGATACGCAGTATTTT. This translates into CASSQGSGSDTQYF.

The chain uses TRBV29-1 and TRBJ1-5, with D unresolved. CDR3 length: 14 residues. Germline V gives CDR1 SQVTM, CDR2 ANQGSEA. V was clipped by 0 bases and J by 11 bases, with 17 bases between them. The CDR3 spells CSVEDFNGPGTQHF. The CDR3 region has the DNA TGCAGCGTTGAAGATTTTAACGGTCCTGGAACCCAGCATTTT.

The table lists this clone with a few counts. This rearrangement joins TRBV5-1 to TRBJ2-2; D not resolved. The CDR3 sequence is 16 residues long. Between the trimmed V and J ends, which lost 1 base and 6 bases, there was a span of 16 bases. CDR1 and CDR2 (germline): SGHRS, YFSETQ. The CDR3: CASSLFQRQLSGELFF. The CDR3 nucleotides are TGCGCCAGCAGCTTGTTCCAGCGCCAACTGTCCGGGGAGCTGTTTTTT.

This chain connects TRBV7-3 to TRBJ2-3; the D is unclear. This CDR3 is 15 amino acids long. Germline CDR1 is SGHTA and CDR2 is FQGTGA. Trimming left V 4 bases short and J 2 bases short, with 13 bases between. Written as DNA, the CDR3 is TGTGCCAGCAGCTCCTCCAGACTTACCACAGATACGCAGTATTTT. Translated: CASSSSRLTTDTQYF.

The rearrangement uses TRBV5-1 and TRBJ2-5, with D perhaps assigned TRBD1 or TRBD2 (6 bases each). V was cut by 1 base and J by 2 bases, with 15 bases left in between. The CDR3 is made up of 16 amino acids. CDR1 is SGHRS, CDR2 YFSETQ, per germline. The CDR3 nucleotides read TGCGCCAGCAGCTTGAACTCCCAGGGGACTCAAGAGACCCAGTACTTC. Translated, it gives CASSLNSQGTQETQYF.

The rearrangement joins TRBV7-9 to TRBJ1-2; D is unresolved. Trimming left V 4 bases short and J 2 bases short, with 8 bases between. The CDR3 is 13 residues long. CDR1 and CDR2 from the germline V gene are SEHNR and FQNEAQ (reference sequence). DNA for the CDR3: TGTGCCAGCAGCTCCGCGATAAACTATGGCTACACCTTC. Translating gives CASSSAINYGYTF.

The genes are TRBV29-1 and TRBJ1-1; unclear D gene. The CDR3 is 12 residues long. Germline CDR1 is SQVTM and CDR2 is ANQGSEA. The V and J ends lost 3 bases and 0 bases respectively, with 5 bases between them. CDR3 nucleotides: TGCAGCGTTGATCCGGTGAACACTGAAGCTTTCTTT. It translates to CSVDPVNTEAFF.

The V gene is TRBV4-1, the J gene TRBJ1-5; D is unclear. Per germline, CDR1 MGHRA and CDR2 YSYEKL. The CDR3 runs 15 residues. Between the trimmed V and J ends, which lost 0 bases and 4 bases, there was a span of 10 bases. Written as DNA, the CDR3 is TGCGCCAGCAGCCAAGATCTGGGAGTTAATCAGCCCCAGCATTTT. Encoded protein: CASSQDLGVNQPQHF.

V gene TRBV5-6 combines with J gene TRBJ1-2; TRBD1 agrees at 9 bases. The trim removed 4 bases at V and 4 bases at J, leaving 2 bases unmatched. The CDR3 sequence is 13 residues long. Germline loops: CDR1 SGHDT, CDR2 YYEEEE. In DNA form, the CDR3 reads TGTGCCAGCAGCCAGGACAGGGGCTATGGCTACACCTTC. Its protein is CASSQDRGYGYTF.